The T cell receptor beta chain described here comes from a study of CD8 T cells in ankylosing spondylitis. Broader study findings: Some of the motif variants had earlier been found in reactive arthritis patients' fluid and blood. Relatively scarce in peripheral blood, disease-linked clones were CD8+.

There are many counts of this clonotype. Its antigen is currently unknown. Quantitative 5'-RACE was performed with molecular barcodes, and it yielded the TCR beta libraries. One entry per CDR3 protein results from TCRdb running MiXCR on the 5' RACE reads. The repertoire holds around 40,000 distinct CDR3 sequences, with 2.7% as singletons. Germline V gene data show CDR1 as SGDLS and CDR2 as YYNGEE. V was cut by 0 bases and J by 3 bases, with 14 bases left in between. The length of the CDR3 is 16 residues. The chain links TRBV9 to TRBJ2-3; D is uncertain. This receptor was obtained from a male donor with ankylosing spondylitis or in good health (not recorded which). Sequences were obtained from blood, either unsorted or a sorted T cell fraction (not recorded which). The CDR3 nucleotides are TGTGCCAGCAGCGTAGATGCCTCGGCTAGTACAGATACGCAGTATTTT. This sequence encodes CASSVDASASTDTQYF. The entire variable domain, with the rest obtained from reference TRBV9 and TRBJ2-3, is as follows: DSGVTQTPKHLITATGQRVTLRCSPRSGDLSVYWYQQSLDQGLQFLIQYYNGEERAKGNILERFSAQQFPDLHSELNLSSLELGDSALYFCASSVDASASTDTQYFGPGTRLTVL.